What follows describes a single T cell receptor (beta chain). What it binds is unknown. Trimming removed 1 base from V and 1 base from J, with 11 bases in between. The CDR3 has 15 amino acids. Germline V gene data show CDR1 as SGDLS and CDR2 as YYNGEE. Amplification of TCR beta CDR3 regions used RNA as the template. The study used the HTBI primer set for a first-round RT-PCR of the TCR CDR3. TCRdb analysed the multiplex PCR reads with MiXCR anew, one entry per CDR3 protein. This sample has around 600,000 distinct CDR3 sequences, with 16% found just once. This sample is part of a study of T cells in Graves' hyperthyroidism and ophthalmopathy. Study-wide results and limits: Blood samples included most of the expanded thyroid clonotypes exceeding 0.001.

This chain joins TRBV9 and TRBJ1-1, with D hard to call. This sequence was found in a woman between 35 and 50 years old with Graves' ophthalmopathy. Specimen: blood. The DNA of the CDR3 is TGTGCCAGCAGCGTATCTGAGGGCAAGAACACTGAAGCTTTCTTT. Translating gives CASSVSEGKNTEAFF.